A selection of T cell receptor beta chains follows, all from one sample in a study of early T cells in non-severe SARS-CoV-2 infection. TCRdb called the 5' RACE reads again in MiXCR, with one record for every CDR3 protein. This sample has over 50,000 distinct CDR3 sequences, with 6.5% to 9% found just once. The specimen sequenced was whole blood. The receptor set was obtained from an adult who was a healthcare worker with PCR-confirmed SARS-CoV-2 infection or an uninfected control (not recorded which). The conserved cysteine and the conserved F or W are not part of the CDR3 here.

cdr3_aa	cdr3_length	v_call	j_call
ASSPRTENTEAF	12	TRBV18	TRBJ1-1
ASSYSGQGLRNTEAF	15	TRBV6-5	TRBJ1-1
ATSGPAGYT	9	TRBV24-1	TRBJ1-2
ASSPNRGEAF	10	TRBV18	TRBJ1-1
ASSPGTHYEQY	11	TRBV18	TRBJ2-7
ASRRPPEQF	9	TRBV6-2/TRBV6-3	TRBJ2-1
ASSPSLGGGTEAF	13	TRBV27	TRBJ1-1
ASSYSGGEQY	10	TRBV7-7	TRBJ2-7
ASSSGTGGLETQY	13	TRBV28	TRBJ2-5
SVPQGGNTEAF	11	TRBV29-1	TRBJ1-1
ASSLGDLSGNTIY	13	TRBV7-9	TRBJ1-3
ASSSRDRDY	9	TRBV11-2	TRBJ2-7
ASSPTTSGSSYEQY	14	TRBV7-2	TRBJ2-7
ASSFDRSGEQY	11	TRBV7-9	TRBJ2-7
ASSIPGGANQPQH	13	TRBV19	TRBJ1-5
ASSPQTGGEQY	11	TRBV27	TRBJ2-7
ASSSDRDREKLF	12	TRBV7-2	TRBJ1-4
ASSLGAGANVLT	12	TRBV7-8	TRBJ2-6
ASSPQGRTAYNSPLH	15	TRBV18	TRBJ1-6
ASSEVQDGYEQY	12	TRBV6-1	TRBJ2-7
ASSPKTEGGGELF	13	TRBV10-2	TRBJ2-2
ASLGQGTDTQY	11	TRBV25-1	TRBJ2-3
ASSLAGGMTEAF	12	TRBV7-8	TRBJ1-1
ASREQLSYEQY	11	TRBV5-1	TRBJ2-7
ASSVEVGTNYGYT	13	TRBV9	TRBJ1-2
ASSLTRAGYEQY	12	TRBV5-1	TRBJ2-7
ASSFPEWCEQY	11	TRBV11-2	TRBJ2-7
ASTLSGMNTEAF	12	TRBV5-4	TRBJ1-1
ASSVEVGPHYEQY	13	TRBV9	TRBJ2-7
ASSLTGIYEQY	11	TRBV5-1	TRBJ2-7
ASSLFAGPDTQY	12	TRBV7-6	TRBJ2-3
ASSLGGGETDTQY	13	TRBV7-2	TRBJ2-3
ASSGGNLNTEAF	12	TRBV12-3/TRBV12-4	TRBJ1-1
ASSPSGWGPEDEQY	14	TRBV7-2	TRBJ2-7
ASRLGRNQPQH	11	TRBV12-2	TRBJ1-5